This TCR beta chain derives from a study of cytomegalovirus exposure and HLA in healthy donors. Study-level background: Earlier results showed approximately 110 million unique TCR beta sequences derived from about 179 million T cells. Study-wide findings and caveats: What was likely a sequencing artifact was a cluster of highly shared sequence variants. A later analysis by the authors found several of the most significant clusters apparently linked to common viral pathogens. Reportedly, fewer N-insertions than the approximately 690-donor mean appeared in an Asian-associated ancestry cluster in a later analysis.

Amplification used 60 Vbeta primers and 13 Jbeta primers. TCRdb's copy holds only in-frame clones and misses some; the assay was immunoSEQ multiplex PCR. This sample has 150,000 to 200,000 clones, with around three quarters found just once. This CDR3 contains 13 residues. Germline values: CDR1 WSHSY, CDR2 SAAADI. V lost 8 bases, J lost 3 bases, and 7 bases stayed unmatched. With regard to this clone: The target antigen is unknown.

Sequencing used PBMCs. The receptor's source is a woman aged 25 to 39 in good health and CMV-seropositive. The gene calls are TRBV10-2 and TRBJ2-7, with TRBD2 identical over 7 bases. CDR3 sequence: CASGGGIGYEQYF. In nucleotides, the CDR3 is TGCGCCAGCGGGGGGGGGATAGGCTACGAGCAGTACTTC.